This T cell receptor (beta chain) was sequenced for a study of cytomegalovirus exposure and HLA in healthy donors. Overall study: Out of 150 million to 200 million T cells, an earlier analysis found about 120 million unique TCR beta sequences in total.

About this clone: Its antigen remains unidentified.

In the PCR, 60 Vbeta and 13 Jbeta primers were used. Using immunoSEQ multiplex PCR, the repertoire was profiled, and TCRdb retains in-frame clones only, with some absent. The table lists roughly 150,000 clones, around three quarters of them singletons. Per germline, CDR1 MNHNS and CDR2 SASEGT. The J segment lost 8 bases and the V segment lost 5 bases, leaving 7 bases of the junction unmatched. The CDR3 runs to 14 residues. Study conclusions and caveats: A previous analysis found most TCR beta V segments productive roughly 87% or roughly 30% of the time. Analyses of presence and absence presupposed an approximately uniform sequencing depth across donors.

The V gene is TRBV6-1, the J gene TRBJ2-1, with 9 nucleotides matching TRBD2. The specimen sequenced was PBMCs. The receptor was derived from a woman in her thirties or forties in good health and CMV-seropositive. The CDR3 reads CASSKSGLAHEQFF. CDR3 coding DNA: TGTGCCAGCAGTAAATCGGGACTAGCCCATGAGCAGTTCTTC.